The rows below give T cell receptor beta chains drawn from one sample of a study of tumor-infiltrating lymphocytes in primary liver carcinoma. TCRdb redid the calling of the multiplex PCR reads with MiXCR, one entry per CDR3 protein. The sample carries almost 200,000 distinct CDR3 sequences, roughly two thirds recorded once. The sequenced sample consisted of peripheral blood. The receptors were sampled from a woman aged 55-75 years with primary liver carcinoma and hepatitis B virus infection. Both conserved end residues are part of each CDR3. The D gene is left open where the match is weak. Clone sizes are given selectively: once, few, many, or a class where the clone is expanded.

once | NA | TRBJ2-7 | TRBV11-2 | CATSLGASYYEQYF | TGTGCCACCAGCTTAGGCGCGTCCTACTACGAGCAGTACTTC
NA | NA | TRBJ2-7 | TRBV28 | CANSLGSRNSYEQYF | TGTGCCAACAGTCTCGGTTCTAGGAACTCCTACGAGCAGTACTTC
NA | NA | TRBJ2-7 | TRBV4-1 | CASNQDSTGRGEQYF | TGCGCCAGCAACCAAGACTCCACGGGTAGGGGCGAGCAGTACTTC
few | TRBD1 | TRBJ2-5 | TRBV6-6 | CASSDRGRKTQYF | TGTGCCAGCAGTGACAGGGGTCGGAAGACCCAGTACTTC
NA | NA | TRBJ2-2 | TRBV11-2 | CASRFTAGGLFF | TGTGCCAGCAGGTTTACCGCCGGGGGGCTGTTTTTT
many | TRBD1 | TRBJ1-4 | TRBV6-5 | CASSLNRGPEKLFF | TGTGCCAGCAGTCTTAACAGGGGTCCTGAAAAACTGTTTTTT
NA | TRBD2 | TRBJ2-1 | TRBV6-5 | CAGSPGTSRLYNEQFF | TGTGCCGGCAGTCCGGGGACTAGCAGATTATACAATGAGCAGTTCTTC
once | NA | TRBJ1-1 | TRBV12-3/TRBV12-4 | CASSPDGNTEAFF | TGTGCCAGCAGCCCCGACGGGAACACTGAAGCTTTCTTT
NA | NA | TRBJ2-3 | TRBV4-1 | CASSQPRGMASTDTQYF | TGCGCCAGCAGCCAACCCCGAGGGATGGCTAGCACAGATACGCAGTATTTT
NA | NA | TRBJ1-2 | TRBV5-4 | CASSLDRLDGYTF | TGTGCCAGCAGCTTGGACAGGCTGGATGGCTACACCTTC
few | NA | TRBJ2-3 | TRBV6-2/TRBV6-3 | CASSYAETRIDTQYF | TGTGCCAGCAGTTACGCGGAGACCCGCATAGATACGCAGTATTTT
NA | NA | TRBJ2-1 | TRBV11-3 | CASSLVSMGAYNEQFF | TGTGCCAGCAGCTTAGTCTCAATGGGTGCCTACAATGAGCAGTTCTTC
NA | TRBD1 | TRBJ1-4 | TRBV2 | CASGTAQGGDEKLFF | TGTGCCAGCGGGACCGCCCAGGGGGGGGATGAAAAACTGTTTTTT
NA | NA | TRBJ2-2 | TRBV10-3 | CAFSETLGLPDAGELFF | TGTGCCTTCAGTGAGACCCTTGGACTCCCGGATGCCGGGGAGCTGTTTTTT
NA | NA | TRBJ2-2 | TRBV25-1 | CASSKTGRSGLFF | TGTGCCAGCAGTAAGACCGGGAGATCGGGGCTGTTTTTT
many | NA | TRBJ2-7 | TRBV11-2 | CASSLTDGAYEQYF | TGTGCCAGCAGCTTAACCGACGGAGCCTACGAGCAGTACTTC
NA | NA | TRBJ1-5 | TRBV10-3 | CAISAREGHQPQHF | TGTGCCATCAGTGCCCGGGAGGGGCATCAGCCCCAGCATTTT
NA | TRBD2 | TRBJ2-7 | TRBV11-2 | CASNPQASGLAYEQCF | TGTGCCAGCAACCCTCAGGCTAGCGGGCTCGCCTACGAGCAGTGCTTC
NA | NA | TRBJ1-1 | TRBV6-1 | CTSSEGLVSNTEAFF | TGTACCAGCAGTGAAGGGTTGGTGTCTAACACTGAAGCTTTCTTT
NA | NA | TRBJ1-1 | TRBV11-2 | CASSLRSNTEALF | TGTGCCAGCAGCTTACGCAGTAACACTGAAGCTCTCTTT
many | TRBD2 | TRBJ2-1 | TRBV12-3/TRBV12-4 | CASSFGTSGLDEQFF | TGTGCCAGCAGTTTCGGGACTAGCGGGTTGGATGAGCAGTTCTTC
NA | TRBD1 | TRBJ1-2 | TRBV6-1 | CANSQTGNYGYTF | TGTGCCAACAGTCAGACAGGGAACTATGGCTACACCTTC
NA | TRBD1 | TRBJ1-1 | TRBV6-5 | CASSYSRGDTESFF | TGTGCCAGCAGTTACTCCAGGGGGGACACTGAAAGTTTCTTT
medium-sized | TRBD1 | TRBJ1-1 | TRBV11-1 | CASSPGQKNTEAFF | TGTGCCAGCAGCCCGGGACAGAAGAACACTGAAGCTTTCTTT
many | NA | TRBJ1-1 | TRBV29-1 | CSGGKMGRIGTEAFF | TGCAGCGGTGGGAAAATGGGACGTATTGGCACTGAAGCTTTCTTT
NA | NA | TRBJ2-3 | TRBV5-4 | CASKAVKDTQYF | TGTGCCAGCAAAGCGGTAAAAGATACGCAGTATTTT
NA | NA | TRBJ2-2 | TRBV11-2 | CVSSLLAGDTGELFF | TGTGTCAGCAGCTTACTGGCAGGAGACACCGGGGAACTGTTTTTT
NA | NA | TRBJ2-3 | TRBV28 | CASTPGRDTQYF | TGTGCCAGCACCCCTGGGCGTGATACACAGTATTTT
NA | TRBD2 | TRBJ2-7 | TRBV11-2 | CASSLTSGYKSSYERYF | TGTGCCAGTAGCTTAACTAGCGGGTATAAAAGCTCCTACGAGCGGTACTTC
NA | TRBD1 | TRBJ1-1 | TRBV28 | CASSAGGQPKNTEAFF | TGTGCCAGCAGCGCCGGGGGACAGCCAAAGAACACTGAAGCTTTCTTT
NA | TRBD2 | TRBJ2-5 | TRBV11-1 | CASSLGGLADHQETQYF | TGTGCCAGCAGCTTAGGAGGACTAGCGGACCACCAAGAGACCCAGTACTTC